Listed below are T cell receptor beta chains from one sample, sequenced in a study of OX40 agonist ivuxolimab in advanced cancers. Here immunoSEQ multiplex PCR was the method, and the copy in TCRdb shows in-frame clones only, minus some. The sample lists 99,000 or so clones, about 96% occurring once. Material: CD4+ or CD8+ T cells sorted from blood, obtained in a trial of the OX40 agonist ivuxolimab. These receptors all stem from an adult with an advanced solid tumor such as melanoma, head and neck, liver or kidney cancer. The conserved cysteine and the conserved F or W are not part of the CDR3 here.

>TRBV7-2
ASSLGAFQPQH
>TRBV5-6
ASSLVRAEDEKLF
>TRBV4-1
ASSHGTEREQF
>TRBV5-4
ASSLSSGPYEQY
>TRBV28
ASSREGQPFNQPQH
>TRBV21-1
ASTFRTGKIEAF
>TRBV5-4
ASSTRGY
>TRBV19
ASNQQGLSYEQY
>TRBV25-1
ASSEGYEAF
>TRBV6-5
ASIASGSQADTQY
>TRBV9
ASSVGGQGFNEQF
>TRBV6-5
ASRPQWGENGEQF
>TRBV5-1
ASTKAGDYYEQY
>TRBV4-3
ASSQFVAGYRVEQY
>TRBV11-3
ASSLQNTGELF
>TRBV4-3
ASSQDSESGSSYEQY
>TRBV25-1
ASSESVGLDAAEQY
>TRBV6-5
ASSYSAGISTDTQY
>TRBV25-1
ASKGEKLF
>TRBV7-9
ASSQWAGFDDEQY
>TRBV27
ASSLSRGTYTEAF
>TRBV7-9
ASSLARGQGRNEQF
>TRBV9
ASSVARKGSSCNEQF
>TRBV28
ASRADRELTEAF
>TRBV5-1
ASSLSQGNTEAF
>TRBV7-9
ASSRTGSEQPQH
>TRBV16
ASSRGGYNEQF
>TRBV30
AWNPGSGGAVDTQY
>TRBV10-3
AISESGRSSYNEQF
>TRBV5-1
ASSFSRGDYEQY
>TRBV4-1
ASSPSLAGEQY
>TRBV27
ASSLYGYSDIQY
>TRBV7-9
ASGTDSYEQY
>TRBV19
ASSMDRNTEAF
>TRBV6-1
ASSEADYEQY
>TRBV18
ASSPMTKPGDEQY
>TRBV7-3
ASSSSTSATFYEQY
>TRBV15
ATSRAPDYVYEQY
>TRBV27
ASRPGQSPYEQY
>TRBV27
ASTLGRGHGYT
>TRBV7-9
ASSLAGGITDTQY
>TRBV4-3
ASSQERGVTYEQY
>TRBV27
ASSFSADTQY
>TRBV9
ASSEGQGDYGYT
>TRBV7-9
ASSLKVGPHEQY
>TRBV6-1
ASSLSGLLNTEAF
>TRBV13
ASSLLYEQY
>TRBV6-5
ASSLSGGQETQY
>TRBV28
ASSILTGPYNEQF
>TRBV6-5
ASSLEARQYNYEQY
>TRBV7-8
ASSQTVVAISTDTQY
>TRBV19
ASSIGAGNTEAF